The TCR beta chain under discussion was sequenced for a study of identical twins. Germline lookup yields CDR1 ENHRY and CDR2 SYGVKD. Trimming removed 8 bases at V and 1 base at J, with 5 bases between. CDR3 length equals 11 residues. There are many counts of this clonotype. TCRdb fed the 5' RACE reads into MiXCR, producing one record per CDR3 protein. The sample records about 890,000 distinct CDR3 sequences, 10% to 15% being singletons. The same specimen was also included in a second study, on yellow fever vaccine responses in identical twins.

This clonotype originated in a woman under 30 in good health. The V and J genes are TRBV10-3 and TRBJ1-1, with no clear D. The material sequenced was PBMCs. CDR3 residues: CAIGSNTEAFF. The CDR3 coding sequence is TGTGCCATCGGATCGAACACTGAAGCTTTCTTT.